This T cell receptor beta chain was captured by sequencing in a study of regulatory T cells in long-lasting Graves disease. Time point noted: newly diagnosed GD, antithyroid drugs for less than 3 months. Generation of the TCR library employed RNA extracted from PBMCs. American Thyroid Association guidelines defined Graves' disease diagnosis. Construction of the TCR beta libraries employed iRepertoire HTBI primers in conjunction with Arm-PCR of CDR3 regions. In TCRdb, the multiplex PCR reads were re-called with MiXCR into one record per CDR3 protein. The table shows fewer than 350,000 distinct CDR3 sequences, with about 20% occurring only once. The starting material was peripheral blood mononuclear cells (PBMCs), obtained at new diagnosis, from a patient treated with antithyroid drugs. This receptor was taken from a female donor with Graves disease.

Written as DNA, the CDR3 is TGTGCCAGCAGCTTGCGTCTAGCGGGAGTCGCCGGGGAGCTGTTTTTT. As protein: CASSLRLAGVAGELFF. This chain connects TRBV5-5 to TRBJ2-2; TRBD2 matches at 10 bases. The CDR3 covers 16 residues. J gave up 6 bases and V 1 base, and 6 bases lay outside the gene matches. From germline, CDR1 is SGHKS and CDR2 YYEKEE (reference sequence).